This T cell receptor (beta chain) was documented in a study of T cell repertoires in cytomegalovirus infection. Study overall: It was the public TCR beta signatures that indicated both CMV infection and matching HLA type.

This clonotype was found many times. TCRdb re-called the reads with MiXCR, one entry per CDR3 protein. Of about 740,000 distinct CDR3 sequences listed, less than 40% are singletons. The germline V gene encodes CDR1 SGHTA and CDR2 FQGNSA. Trimming removed 1 base from V and 8 bases from J, with 14 bases in between. The CDR3 spans 15 residues. The sample consisted of PBMCs. The chain employs TRBV7-2 and TRBJ1-4; no reliable D call. The TCR originated in a human donor in good health (CMV status not recorded). Some clones in this sample may be carry-over from other donors' samples. The CDR3 coding sequence is TGTGCCAGCAGCTTAGTTGCTTTGAGAGAGGAAAAACTGTTTTTT. Translated, it gives CASSLVALREEKLFF.